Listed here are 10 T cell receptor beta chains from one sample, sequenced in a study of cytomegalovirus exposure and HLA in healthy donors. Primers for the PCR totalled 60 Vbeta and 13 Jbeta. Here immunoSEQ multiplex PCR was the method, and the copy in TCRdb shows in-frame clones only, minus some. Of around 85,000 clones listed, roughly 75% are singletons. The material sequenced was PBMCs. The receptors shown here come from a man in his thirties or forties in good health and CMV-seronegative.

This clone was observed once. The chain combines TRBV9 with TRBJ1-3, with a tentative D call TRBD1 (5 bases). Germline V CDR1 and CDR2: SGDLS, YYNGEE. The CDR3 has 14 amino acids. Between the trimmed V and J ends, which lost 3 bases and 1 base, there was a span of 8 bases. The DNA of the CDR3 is TGTGCCAGCAGCGAGGGGTTATCTGGAAACACCATATATTTT. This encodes CASSEGLSGNTIYF.

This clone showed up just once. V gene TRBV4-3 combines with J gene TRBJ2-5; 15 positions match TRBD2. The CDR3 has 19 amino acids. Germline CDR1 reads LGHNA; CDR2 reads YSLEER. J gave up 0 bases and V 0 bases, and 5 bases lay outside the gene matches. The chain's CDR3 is CASSQERGLAGGYQETQYF. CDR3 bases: TGCGCCAGCAGCCAAGAAAGGGGACTAGCGGGGGGATACCAAGAGACCCAGTACTTC.

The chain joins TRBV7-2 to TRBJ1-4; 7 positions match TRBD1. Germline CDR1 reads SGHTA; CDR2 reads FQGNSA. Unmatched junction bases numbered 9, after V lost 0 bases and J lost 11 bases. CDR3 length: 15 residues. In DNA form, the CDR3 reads TGTGCCAGCAGCTTAGCCGGGACAGAGCTGAAGAAACTGTTTTTT. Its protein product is CASSLAGTELKKLFF.

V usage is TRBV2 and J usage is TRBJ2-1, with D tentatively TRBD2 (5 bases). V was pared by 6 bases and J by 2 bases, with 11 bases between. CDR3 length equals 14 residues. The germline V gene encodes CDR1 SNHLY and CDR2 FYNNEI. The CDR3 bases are TGTGCCAGCAGGGACTTGATAACCTACAATGAGCAGTTCTTC. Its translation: CASRDLITYNEQFF.

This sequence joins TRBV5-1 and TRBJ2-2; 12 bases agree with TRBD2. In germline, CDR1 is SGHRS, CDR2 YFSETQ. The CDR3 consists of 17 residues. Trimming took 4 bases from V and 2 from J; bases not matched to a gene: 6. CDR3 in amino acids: CASSGLAGGTNTGELFF. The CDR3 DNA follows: TGCGCCAGCAGCGGTCTAGCGGGAGGGACAAACACCGGGGAGCTGTTTTTT.

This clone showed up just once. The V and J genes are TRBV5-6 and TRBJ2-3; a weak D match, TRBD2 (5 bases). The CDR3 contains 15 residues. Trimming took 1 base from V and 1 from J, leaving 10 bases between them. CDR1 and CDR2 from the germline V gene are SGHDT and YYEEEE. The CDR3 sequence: CASSLIGRGTDTQYF. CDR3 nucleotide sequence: TGTGCCAGCAGCTTGATAGGGCGGGGCACAGATACGCAGTATTTT.

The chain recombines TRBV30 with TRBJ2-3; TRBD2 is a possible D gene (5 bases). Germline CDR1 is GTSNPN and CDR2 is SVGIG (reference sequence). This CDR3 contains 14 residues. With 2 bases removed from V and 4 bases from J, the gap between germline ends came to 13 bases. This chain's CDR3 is CAWSQRGRADTQYF. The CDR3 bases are TGTGCCTGGAGTCAGAGAGGGCGCGCAGATACGCAGTATTTT.

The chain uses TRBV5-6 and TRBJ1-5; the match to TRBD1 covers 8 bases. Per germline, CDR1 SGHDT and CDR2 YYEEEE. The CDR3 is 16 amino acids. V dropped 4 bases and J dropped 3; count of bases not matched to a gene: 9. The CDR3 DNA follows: TGTGCCAGCAGCACCTGGACAGGGTTTAACAATCAGCCCCAGCATTTT. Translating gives CASSTWTGFNNQPQHF. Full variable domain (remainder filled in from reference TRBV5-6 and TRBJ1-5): DAGVTQSPTHLIKTRGQQVTLRCSPKSGHDTVSWYQQALGQGPQFIFQYYEEEERQRGNFPDRFSGHQFPNYSSELNVNALLLGDSALYLCASSTWTGFNNQPQHFGDGTRLSIL.

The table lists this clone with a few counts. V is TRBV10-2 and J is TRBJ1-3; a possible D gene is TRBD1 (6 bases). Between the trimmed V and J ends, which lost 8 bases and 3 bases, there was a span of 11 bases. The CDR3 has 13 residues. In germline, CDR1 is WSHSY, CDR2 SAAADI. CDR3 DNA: TGCGCCAGCGCAACAGGGCTTGGAAACACCATATATTTT. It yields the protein CASATGLGNTIYF.

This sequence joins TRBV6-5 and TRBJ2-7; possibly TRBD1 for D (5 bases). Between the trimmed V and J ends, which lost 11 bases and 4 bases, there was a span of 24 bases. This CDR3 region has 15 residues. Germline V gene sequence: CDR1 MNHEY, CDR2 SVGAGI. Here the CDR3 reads CAARPVPDRVYEQYF. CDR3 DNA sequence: TGTGCCGCCCGCCCCGTTCCCGACAGAGTATACGAGCAGTACTTC.